The entry below describes one T cell receptor (beta chain). These data come from a study of blood T cell repertoires in COVID-19. Whole-study context: The analysed material was cDNA or gDNA that came from T cells, B-cell-depleted T cells, or PBMCs.

As originally analysed: Estimation of nucleated cell counts was performed using reference gene primer amplification. Produced via immunoSEQ multiplex PCR; TCRdb's table is partial and in-frame only. V, J and clone size were drawn from that table, and D and trimming were deduced from the DNA. The sample lists about 220,000 clones, 70% to 85% occurring once. The germline V gene has CDR1 LGHNA and CDR2 YNFKEQ. The CDR3 is 18 residues long. V was clipped by 1 base and J by 4 bases; unmatched bases: 7. The specimen sequenced was peripheral blood. The receptor was isolated from a man aged 35 to 55 who had recovered from COVID-19. The rearrangement uses TRBV4-2 and TRBJ2-7; TRBD2 aligns across 16 bases. The CDR3 nucleotides are TGTGCCAGCAGCCAAGGGCCGGGACTAGCGGGAGGGACTTACGAGCAGTACTTC. It translates to CASSQGPGLAGGTYEQYF.